This is a list of T cell receptor beta chains from one sample in a study of control samples from healthy donors and cancer patients. TCRdb's copy holds only in-frame clones and misses some; the assay was immunoSEQ multiplex PCR. The sample yields fewer than 200,000 clones, 88% seen once. The sample taken for sequencing was blood. These receptors originate from a young woman in good health. Both conserved end residues are part of each CDR3. Fields, in order: J gene, clone size, D gene, V gene, CDR3 protein, CDR3 DNA. The D gene is left open where the match is weak. The size entry is marked missing in some rows and otherwise reads once, few, many or a size class.

J: TRBJ1-4
size: -
D: -
V: TRBV9
CDR3: CASSAELGPTNEKLFF
DNA: TGTGCCAGCAGCGCAGAGCTCGGGCCCACTAATGAAAAACTGTTTTTT

J: TRBJ2-1
size: -
D: TRBD1
V: TRBV6-1
CDR3: CASSASTGGAGNEQFF
DNA: TGTGCCAGCAGTGCATCGACAGGGGGCGCGGGTAATGAGCAGTTCTTC

J: TRBJ1-3
size: -
D: -
V: TRBV5-1
CDR3: CASSFTRPDQDTIYF
DNA: TGCGCCAGCAGCTTCACCCGGCCAGATCAAGACACCATATATTTT

J: TRBJ2-1
size: -
D: -
V: TRBV27
CDR3: CASSLGGNEQFF
DNA: TGTGCCAGCAGTTTGGGAGGCAATGAGCAGTTCTTC

J: TRBJ1-1
size: -
D: -
V: TRBV18
CDR3: CASSRQSATEAFF
DNA: TGTGCCAGCTCACGACAGTCGGCTACTGAAGCTTTCTTT

J: TRBJ1-2
size: -
D: TRBD1
V: TRBV7-9
CDR3: CASSLEGTGHYGYTF
DNA: TGTGCCAGCAGCTTAGAGGGGACAGGCCACTATGGCTACACCTTC

J: TRBJ2-1
size: -
D: TRBD2
V: TRBV5-4
CDR3: CASSFAGTSGIREQFF
DNA: TGTGCCAGCAGTTTCGCCGGGACTAGCGGGATTCGGGAGCAGTTCTTC

J: TRBJ1-4
size: few
D: -
V: TRBV7-9
CDR3: CASSLEKGVLFF
DNA: TGTGCCAGCAGCTTAGAGAAAGGGGTGTTGTTTTTT

J: TRBJ2-2
size: -
D: -
V: TRBV7-8
CDR3: CASSLAGGPGTGELFF
DNA: TGTGCCAGCAGCTTAGCGGGGGGGCCAGGCACCGGGGAGCTGTTTTTT

J: TRBJ1-4
size: once
D: -
V: TRBV24-1
CDR3: CATHERGVATNEKLFF
DNA: TGTGCCACCCATGAGAGGGGGGTGGCCACTAATGAAAAACTGTTTTTT

J: TRBJ2-7
size: once
D: -
V: TRBV19
CDR3: CASSIDGRIYEQYF
DNA: TGTGCCAGTAGTATAGACGGGCGGATTTACGAGCAGTACTTC

J: TRBJ2-5
size: -
D: -
V: TRBV7-2
CDR3: CASSLVGGAQETQYF
DNA: TGTGCCAGCAGCTTAGTGGGGGGCGCGCAAGAGACCCAGTACTTC

J: TRBJ2-2
size: -
D: -
V: TRBV7-7
CDR3: CASSTSGPTGELFF
DNA: TGTGCTAGCAGCACAAGCGGGCCCACCGGGGAGCTGTTTTTT

J: TRBJ2-1
size: few
D: TRBD1
V: TRBV15
CDR3: CATSRGQGNEQFF
DNA: TGTGCCACCAGCAGAGGACAGGGTAATGAGCAGTTCTTC

J: TRBJ1-4
size: -
D: -
V: TRBV12-3/TRBV12-4
CDR3: CASSLTGNEKLFF
DNA: TGTGCCAGCAGTTTAACAGGGAATGAAAAACTGTTTTTT

J: TRBJ2-5
size: -
D: -
V: TRBV7-9
CDR3: CASSLQSTEKETQYF
DNA: TGTGCCAGCAGCTTACAGAGCACTGAAAAAGAGACCCAGTACTTC

J: TRBJ2-2
size: -
D: TRBD2
V: TRBV29-1
CDR3: CSVVMAGGGTGELFF
DNA: TGCAGCGTTGTCATGGCGGGAGGGGGCACCGGGGAGCTGTTTTTT

J: TRBJ2-1
size: -
D: -
V: TRBV19
CDR3: CASSIAGGLYNEQFF
DNA: TGTGCCAGTAGTATAGCGGGGGGCCTCTACAATGAGCAGTTCTTC

J: TRBJ2-7
size: -
D: -
V: TRBV18
CDR3: CASSPPPHYEQYF
DNA: TGTGCCAGCTCACCACCCCCACACTACGAGCAGTACTTC

J: TRBJ1-1
size: -
D: -
V: TRBV6-5
CDR3: CASSTRTVNTEAFF
DNA: TGTGCCAGCAGTACCCGGACAGTGAACACTGAAGCTTTCTTT

J: TRBJ2-1
size: -
D: -
V: TRBV30
CDR3: CALALGGYNEQFF
DNA: TGTGCCTTGGCCCTGGGAGGCTACAATGAGCAGTTCTTC

J: TRBJ1-2
size: -
D: -
V: TRBV12-3/TRBV12-4
CDR3: CASSLGDSGYTF
DNA: TGTGCCAGCAGTTTAGGTGACAGTGGCTACACCTTC

J: TRBJ2-7
size: -
D: -
V: TRBV24-1
CDR3: CATSDRSSYEQYF
DNA: TGTGCCACCAGTGATAGATCGTCTTACGAGCAGTACTTC

J: TRBJ2-7
size: -
D: TRBD1
V: TRBV5-1
CDR3: CASSLGQGAAYEQYF
DNA: TGCGCCAGCAGCTTAGGACAGGGGGCTGCCTACGAGCAGTACTTC